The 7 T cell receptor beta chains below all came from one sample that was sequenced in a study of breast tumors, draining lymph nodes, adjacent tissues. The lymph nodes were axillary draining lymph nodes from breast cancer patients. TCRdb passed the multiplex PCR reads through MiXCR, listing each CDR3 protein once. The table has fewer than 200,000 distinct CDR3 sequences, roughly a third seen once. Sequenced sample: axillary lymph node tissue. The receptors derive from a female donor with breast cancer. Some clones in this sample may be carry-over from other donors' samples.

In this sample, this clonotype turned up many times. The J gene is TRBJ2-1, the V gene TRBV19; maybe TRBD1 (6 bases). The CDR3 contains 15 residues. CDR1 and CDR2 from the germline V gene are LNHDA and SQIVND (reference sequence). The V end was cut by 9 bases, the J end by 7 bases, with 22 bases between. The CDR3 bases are TGTGCCAGCCGAAGGGGGAAAGGGACGGGAAATGAGCAGTTCTTC. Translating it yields CASRRGKGTGNEQFF.

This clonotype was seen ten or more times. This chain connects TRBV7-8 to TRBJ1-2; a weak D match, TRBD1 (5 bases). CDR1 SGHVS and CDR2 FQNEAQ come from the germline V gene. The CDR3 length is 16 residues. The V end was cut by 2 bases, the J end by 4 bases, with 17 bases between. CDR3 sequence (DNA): TGTGCCAGCAGCTTAATGGGTCAGGGTAACCCCTATGGCTACACCTTC. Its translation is CASSLMGQGNPYGYTF.

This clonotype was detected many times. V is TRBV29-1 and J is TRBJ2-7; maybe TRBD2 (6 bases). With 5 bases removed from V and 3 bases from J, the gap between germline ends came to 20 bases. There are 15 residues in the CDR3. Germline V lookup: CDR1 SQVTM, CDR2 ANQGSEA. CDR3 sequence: CSVTIAELPYYEQYF. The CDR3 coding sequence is TGCAGCGTTACGATAGCGGAGCTCCCCTACTACGAGCAGTACTTC.

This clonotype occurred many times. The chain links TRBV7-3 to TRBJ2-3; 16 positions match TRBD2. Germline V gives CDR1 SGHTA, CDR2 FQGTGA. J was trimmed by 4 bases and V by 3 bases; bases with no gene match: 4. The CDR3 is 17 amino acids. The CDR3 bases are TGTGCCAGCAGCTTGACGGGACTAGCGGGGGGGCCAGATACGCAGTATTTT. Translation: CASSLTGLAGGPDTQYF.

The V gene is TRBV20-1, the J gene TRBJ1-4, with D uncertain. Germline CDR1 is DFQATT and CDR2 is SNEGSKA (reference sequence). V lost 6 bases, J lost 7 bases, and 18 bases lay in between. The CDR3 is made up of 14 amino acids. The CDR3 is CSASSQVSGEKLFF. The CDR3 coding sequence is TGCAGTGCCAGCAGCCAAGTATCGGGTGAAAAACTGTTTTTT.

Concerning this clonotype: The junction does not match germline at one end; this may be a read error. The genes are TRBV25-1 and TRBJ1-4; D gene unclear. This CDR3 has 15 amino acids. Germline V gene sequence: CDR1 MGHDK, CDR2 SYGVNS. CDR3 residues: CASSEYGPHNEKLFF. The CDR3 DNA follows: TGTGCCAGCAGCGAATATGGACCGCATAATGAAAAACTGTTTTTT.

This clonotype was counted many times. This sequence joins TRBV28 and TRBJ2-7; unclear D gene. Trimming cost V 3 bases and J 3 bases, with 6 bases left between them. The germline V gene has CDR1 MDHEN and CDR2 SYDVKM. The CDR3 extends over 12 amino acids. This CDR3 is CASSFYGYEQYF. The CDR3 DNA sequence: TGTGCCAGCAGTTTTTATGGCTACGAGCAGTACTTC.